This T cell receptor beta chain was identified during a study of shared clonotypes between healthy human individuals. Study background: Per-donor plates numbered three CD4 naive, three CD4 memory, two CD8 naive and one CD8 memory.

In the case of this clone: Its target is unknown.

Clones were sequenced by immunoSEQ multiplex PCR, and TCRdb holds only the in-frame ones, with some missing. This table has a few million clones, more than 90% appearing once. Healthy and HIV-negative, the adult donors had no recent acute infections or vaccinations. Findings of the study overall: Non-shared clonotypes displayed generation probabilities falling below those of clonotypes present in all four donors.

The CDR3 runs 14 residues. Unmatched junction bases numbered 7, after V lost 6 bases and J lost 7 bases. Germline V gene data show CDR1 as MNHEY and CDR2 as SVGAGI. The sequence derives from a young man in good health. The sequenced material came from naive CD4+ T cells sorted from blood. Subset meaning: CD45RA+ positively selected. The rearrangement uses TRBV6-5 and TRBJ1-4; 8 nucleotides line up with TRBD1. CDR3 DNA: TGTGCCAGCAGGTTGGGACAGGCCGCTGAAAAACTGTTTTTT. It encodes CASRLGQAAEKLFF.